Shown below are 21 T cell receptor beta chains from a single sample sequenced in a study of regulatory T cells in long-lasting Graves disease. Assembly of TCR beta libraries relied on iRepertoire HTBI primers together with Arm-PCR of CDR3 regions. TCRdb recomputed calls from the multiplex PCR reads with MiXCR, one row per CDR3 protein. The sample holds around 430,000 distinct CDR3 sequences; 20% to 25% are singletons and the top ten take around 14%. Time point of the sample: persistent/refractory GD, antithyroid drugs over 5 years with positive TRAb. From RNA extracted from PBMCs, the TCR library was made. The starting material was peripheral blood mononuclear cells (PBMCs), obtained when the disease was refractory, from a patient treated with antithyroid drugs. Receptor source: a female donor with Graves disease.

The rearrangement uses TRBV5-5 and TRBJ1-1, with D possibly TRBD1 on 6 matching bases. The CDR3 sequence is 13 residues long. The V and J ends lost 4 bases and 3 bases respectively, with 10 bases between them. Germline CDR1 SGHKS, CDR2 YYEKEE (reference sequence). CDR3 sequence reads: CASSRGAYTEAFF. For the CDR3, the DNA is TGTGCCAGCAGCCGGGGGGCGTACACTGAAGCTTTCTTT.

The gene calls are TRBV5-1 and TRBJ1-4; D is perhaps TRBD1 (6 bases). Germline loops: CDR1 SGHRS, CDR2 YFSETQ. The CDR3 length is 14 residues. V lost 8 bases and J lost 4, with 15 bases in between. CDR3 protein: CASTMDSLNEKLFF. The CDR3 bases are TGCGCCAGTACAATGGACAGTCTTAATGAAAAACTGTTTTTT.

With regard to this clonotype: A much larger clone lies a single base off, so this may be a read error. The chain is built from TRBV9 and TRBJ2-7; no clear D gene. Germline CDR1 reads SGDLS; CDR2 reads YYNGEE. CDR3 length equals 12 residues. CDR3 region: CASSVGGTEQSF. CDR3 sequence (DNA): TGTGCCAGCAGCGTAGGGGGAACCGAGCAGTCCTTC.

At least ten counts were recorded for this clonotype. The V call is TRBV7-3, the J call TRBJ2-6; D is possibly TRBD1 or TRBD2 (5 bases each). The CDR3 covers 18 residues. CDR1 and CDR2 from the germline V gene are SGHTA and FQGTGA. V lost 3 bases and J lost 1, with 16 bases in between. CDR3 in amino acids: CASSLGDGRFSGANVLTF. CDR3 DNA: TGTGCCAGCAGCTTGGGGGACGGGCGGTTTTCTGGGGCCAACGTCCTGACTTTC.

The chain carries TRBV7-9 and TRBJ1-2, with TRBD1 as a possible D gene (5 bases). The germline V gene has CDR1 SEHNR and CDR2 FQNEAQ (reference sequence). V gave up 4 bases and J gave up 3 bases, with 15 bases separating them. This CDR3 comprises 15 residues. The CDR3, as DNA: TGTGCCAGCAGCTCTCTGACGGGGGTTTACTATGGCTACACCTTC. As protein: CASSSLTGVYYGYTF.

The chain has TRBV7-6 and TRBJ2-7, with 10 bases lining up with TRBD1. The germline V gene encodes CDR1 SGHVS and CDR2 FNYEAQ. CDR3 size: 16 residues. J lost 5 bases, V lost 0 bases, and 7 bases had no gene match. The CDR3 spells CASSLATGQGMDEQYF. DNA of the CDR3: TGTGCCAGCAGCTTAGCCACGGGACAGGGGATGGACGAGCAGTACTTC.

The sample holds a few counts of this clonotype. CDR3 in DNA: TGCAGCGTTGACGGGGACAGGGCCGGGCAGCCCCAGCATTTT. Protein product: CSVDGDRAGQPQHF. This chain joins TRBV29-1 and TRBJ1-5; 9 bases agree with TRBD1. From germline, CDR1 is SQVTM and CDR2 ANQGSEA. Losses at the gene ends were 3 bases for V and 7 bases for J; bases not matched to a gene: 7. This CDR3 has 14 residues.

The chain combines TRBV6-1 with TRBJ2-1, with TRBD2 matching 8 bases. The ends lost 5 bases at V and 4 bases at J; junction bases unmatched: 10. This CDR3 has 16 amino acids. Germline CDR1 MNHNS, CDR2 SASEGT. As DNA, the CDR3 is TGTGCCAGCAGTCAGGAGGAGGCGGGAGGTTACAATGAGCAGTTCTTC. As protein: CASSQEEAGGYNEQFF.

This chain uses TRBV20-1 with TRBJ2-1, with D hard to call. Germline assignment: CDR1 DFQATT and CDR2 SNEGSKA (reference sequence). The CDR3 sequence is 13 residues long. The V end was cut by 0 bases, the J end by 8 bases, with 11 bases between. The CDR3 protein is CSARDERSHEQFF. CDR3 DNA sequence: TGCAGTGCTAGAGACGAACGGAGCCATGAGCAGTTCTTC.

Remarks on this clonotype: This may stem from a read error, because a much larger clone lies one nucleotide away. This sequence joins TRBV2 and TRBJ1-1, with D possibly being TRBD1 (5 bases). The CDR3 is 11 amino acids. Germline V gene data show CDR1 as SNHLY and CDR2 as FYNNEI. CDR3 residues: CVSSETEEAFF. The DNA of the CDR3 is TGTGTCAGCAGTGAGACAGAGGAAGCTTTCTTT.

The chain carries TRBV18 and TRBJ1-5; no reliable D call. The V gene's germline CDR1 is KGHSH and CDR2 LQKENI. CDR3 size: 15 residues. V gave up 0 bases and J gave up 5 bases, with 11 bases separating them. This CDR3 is CASSPPGWEYQPQHF. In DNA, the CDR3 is TGTGCCAGCTCACCACCGGGCTGGGAGTATCAGCCCCAGCATTTT.

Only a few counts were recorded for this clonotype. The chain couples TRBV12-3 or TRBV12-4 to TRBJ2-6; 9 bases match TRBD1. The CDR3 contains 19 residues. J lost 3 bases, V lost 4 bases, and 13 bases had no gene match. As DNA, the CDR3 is TGTGCCAGCAGTTCTGACCGGGACAGGGTCAGAAATGGGGCCAACGTCCTGACTTTC. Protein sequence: CASSSDRDRVRNGANVLTF.

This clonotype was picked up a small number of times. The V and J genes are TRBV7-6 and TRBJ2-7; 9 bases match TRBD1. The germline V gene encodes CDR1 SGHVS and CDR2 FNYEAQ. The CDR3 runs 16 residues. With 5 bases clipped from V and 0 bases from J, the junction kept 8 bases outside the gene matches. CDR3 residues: CASSRETGQGSYEQYF. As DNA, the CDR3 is TGTGCCAGCAGCCGAGAGACGGGACAGGGCTCCTACGAGCAGTACTTC.

The CDR3 is CASSNRDSNEKLFF. The CDR3 region has the DNA TGTGCCAGCAGCAACCGGGACAGTAATGAAAAACTGTTTTTT. The rearrangement links TRBV5-5 to TRBJ1-4, with 7 bases matching TRBD1. This CDR3 contains 14 residues. CDR1 and CDR2 from the germline V gene are SGHKS and YYEKEE (reference sequence). Trimming at V came to 4 bases and at J to 4 bases, leaving 4 bases not matched to a gene.

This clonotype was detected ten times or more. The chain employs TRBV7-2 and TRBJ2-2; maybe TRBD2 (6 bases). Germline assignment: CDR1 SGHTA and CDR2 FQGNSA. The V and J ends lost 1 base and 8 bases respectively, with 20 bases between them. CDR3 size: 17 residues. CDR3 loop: CASSLGLGLGSEGELFF. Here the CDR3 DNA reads TGTGCCAGCAGCTTAGGACTAGGTCTAGGATCCGAAGGGGAGCTGTTTTTT.

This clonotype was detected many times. The CDR3: CASSSTGVNEQFF. The CDR3 bases are TGTGCCAGCAGCTCGACAGGGGTCAATGAGCAGTTCTTC. The V gene is TRBV11-3, the J gene TRBJ2-1; 8 bases are shared with TRBD1. In germline, CDR1 is SGHNT, CDR2 YENEEA. The CDR3 totals 13 residues. Unmatched junction bases numbered 2, after V lost 4 bases and J lost 6 bases.

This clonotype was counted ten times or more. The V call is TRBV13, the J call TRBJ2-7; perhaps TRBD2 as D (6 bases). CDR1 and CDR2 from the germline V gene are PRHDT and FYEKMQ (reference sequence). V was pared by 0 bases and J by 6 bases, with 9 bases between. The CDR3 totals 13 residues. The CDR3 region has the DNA TGTGCCAGCAGCTTAGGAGGGAGGAGCGAGCAGTACTTC. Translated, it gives CASSLGGRSEQYF.

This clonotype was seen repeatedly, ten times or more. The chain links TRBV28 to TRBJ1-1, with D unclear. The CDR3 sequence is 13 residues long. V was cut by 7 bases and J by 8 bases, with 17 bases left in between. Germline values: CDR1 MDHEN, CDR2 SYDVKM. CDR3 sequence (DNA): TGTGCCAGCATAGGAGGAATGATAGGAGAAGCTTTCTTT. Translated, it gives CASIGGMIGEAFF.

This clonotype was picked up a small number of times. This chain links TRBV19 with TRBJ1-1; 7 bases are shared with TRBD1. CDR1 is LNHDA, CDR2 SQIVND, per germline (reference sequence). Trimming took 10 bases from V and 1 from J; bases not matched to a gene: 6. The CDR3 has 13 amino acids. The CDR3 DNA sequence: TGTGCCACCAGGGACAGAGAGAACACTGAAGCTTTCTTT. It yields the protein CATRDRENTEAFF.

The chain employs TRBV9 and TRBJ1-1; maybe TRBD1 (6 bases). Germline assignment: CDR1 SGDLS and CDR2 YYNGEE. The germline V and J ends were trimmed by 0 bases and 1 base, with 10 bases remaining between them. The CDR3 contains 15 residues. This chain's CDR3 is CASSVGLQGNTEAFF. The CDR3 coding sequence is TGTGCCAGCAGCGTAGGCCTACAGGGGAACACTGAAGCTTTCTTT.

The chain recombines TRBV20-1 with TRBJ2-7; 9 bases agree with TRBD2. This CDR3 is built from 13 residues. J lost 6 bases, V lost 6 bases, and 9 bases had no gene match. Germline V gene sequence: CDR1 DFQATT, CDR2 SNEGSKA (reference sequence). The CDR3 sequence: CSAGVASGAEQYF. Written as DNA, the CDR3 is TGCAGTGCAGGGGTTGCTAGCGGGGCCGAGCAGTACTTC.